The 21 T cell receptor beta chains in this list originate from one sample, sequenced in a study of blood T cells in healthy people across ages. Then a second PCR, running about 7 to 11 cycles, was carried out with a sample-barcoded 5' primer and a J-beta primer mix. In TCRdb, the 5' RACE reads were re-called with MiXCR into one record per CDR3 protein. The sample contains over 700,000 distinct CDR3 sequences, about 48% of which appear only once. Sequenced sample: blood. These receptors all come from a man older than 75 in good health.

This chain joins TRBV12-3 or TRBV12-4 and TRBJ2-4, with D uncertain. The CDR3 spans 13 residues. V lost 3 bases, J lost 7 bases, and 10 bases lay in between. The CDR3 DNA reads TGTGCCAGCAGTTTGGTGGAAGGGAACATTCAGTACTTC. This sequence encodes CASSLVEGNIQYF.

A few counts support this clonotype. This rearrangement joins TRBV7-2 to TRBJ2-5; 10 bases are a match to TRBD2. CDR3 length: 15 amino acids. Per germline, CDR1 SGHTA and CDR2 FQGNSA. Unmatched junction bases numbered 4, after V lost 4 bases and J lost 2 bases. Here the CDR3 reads CASSYRTSGQETQYF. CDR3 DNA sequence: TGTGCCAGCAGCTACCGGACTAGCGGACAAGAGACCCAGTACTTC. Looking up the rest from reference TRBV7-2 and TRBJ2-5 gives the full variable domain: GAGVSQSPSNKVTEKGKDVELRCDPISGHTALYWYRQSLGQGLEFLIYFQGNSAPDKSGLPSDRFSAERTGGSVSTLTIQRTQQEDSAVYLCASSYRTSGQETQYFGPGTRLLVL.

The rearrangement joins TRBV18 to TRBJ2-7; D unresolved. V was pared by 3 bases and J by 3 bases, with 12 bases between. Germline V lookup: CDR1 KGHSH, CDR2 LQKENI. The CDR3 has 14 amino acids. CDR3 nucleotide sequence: TGTGCCAGCTCACCGACACGGTTTTTCTACGAGCAGTACTTC. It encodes CASSPTRFFYEQYF. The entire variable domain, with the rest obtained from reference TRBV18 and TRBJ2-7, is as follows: NAGVMQNPRHLVRRRGQEARLRCSPMKGHSHVYWYRQLPEEGLKFMVYLQKENIIDESGMPKERFSAEFPKEGPSILRIQQVVRGDSAAYFCASSPTRFFYEQYFGPGTRLTVT.

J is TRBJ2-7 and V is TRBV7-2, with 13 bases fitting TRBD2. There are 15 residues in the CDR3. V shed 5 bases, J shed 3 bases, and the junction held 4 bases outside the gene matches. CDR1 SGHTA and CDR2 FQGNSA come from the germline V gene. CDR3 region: CASSTSGRADYEQYF. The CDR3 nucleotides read TGTGCCAGCAGCACTAGCGGGAGGGCCGACTACGAGCAGTACTTC.

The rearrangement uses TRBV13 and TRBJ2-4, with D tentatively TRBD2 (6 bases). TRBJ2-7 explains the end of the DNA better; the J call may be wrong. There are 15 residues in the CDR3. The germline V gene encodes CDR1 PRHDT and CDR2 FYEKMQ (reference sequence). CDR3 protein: CASSLGGVGVYEQYF. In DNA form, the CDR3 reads TGTGCCAGCAGCTTGGGGGGAGTAGGGGTCTACGAGCAGTACTTC.

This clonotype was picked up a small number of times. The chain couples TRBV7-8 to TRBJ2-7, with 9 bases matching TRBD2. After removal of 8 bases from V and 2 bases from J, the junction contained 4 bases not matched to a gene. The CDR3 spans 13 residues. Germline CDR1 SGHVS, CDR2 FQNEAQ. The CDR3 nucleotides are TGTGCCAGCGTACTAGCGGGTACCTACGAGCAGTACTTC. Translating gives CASVLAGTYEQYF.

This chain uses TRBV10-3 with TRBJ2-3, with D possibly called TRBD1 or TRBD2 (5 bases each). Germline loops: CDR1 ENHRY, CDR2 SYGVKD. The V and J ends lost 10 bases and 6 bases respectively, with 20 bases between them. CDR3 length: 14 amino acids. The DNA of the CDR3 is TGTGCCACCCTGGGGACCGGGAAGCCGGATACGCAGTATTTT. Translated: CATLGTGKPDTQYF.

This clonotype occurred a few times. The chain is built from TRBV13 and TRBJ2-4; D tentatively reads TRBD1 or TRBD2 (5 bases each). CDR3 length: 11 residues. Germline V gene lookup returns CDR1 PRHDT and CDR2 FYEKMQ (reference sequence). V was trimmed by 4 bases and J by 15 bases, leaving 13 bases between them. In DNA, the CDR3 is TGTGCCAGCAGCTCGCGACGGGGCCGGTACTTC. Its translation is CASSSRRGRYF.

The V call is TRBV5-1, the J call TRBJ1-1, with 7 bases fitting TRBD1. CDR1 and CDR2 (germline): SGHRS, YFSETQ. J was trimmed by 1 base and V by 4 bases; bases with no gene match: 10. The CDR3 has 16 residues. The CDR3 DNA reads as TGCGCCAGCAGCCCATCGAGAACAGGGGCGAACACTGAAGCTTTCTTT. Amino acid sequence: CASSPSRTGANTEAFF.

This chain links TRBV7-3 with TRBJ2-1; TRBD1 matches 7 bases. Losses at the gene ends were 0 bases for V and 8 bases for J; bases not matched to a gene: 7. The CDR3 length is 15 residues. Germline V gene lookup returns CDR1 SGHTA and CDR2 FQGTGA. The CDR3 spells CASSLTMTGWDEQFF. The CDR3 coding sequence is TGTGCCAGCAGCTTAACTATGACAGGGTGGGATGAGCAGTTCTTC.

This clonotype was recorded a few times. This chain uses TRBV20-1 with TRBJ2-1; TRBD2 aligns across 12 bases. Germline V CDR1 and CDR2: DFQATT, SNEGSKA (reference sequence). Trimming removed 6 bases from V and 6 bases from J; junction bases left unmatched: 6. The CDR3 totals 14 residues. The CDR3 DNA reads TGCAGTGCCCGAGGACTAGCGGGACCCAATGAGCAGTTCTTC. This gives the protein CSARGLAGPNEQFF.

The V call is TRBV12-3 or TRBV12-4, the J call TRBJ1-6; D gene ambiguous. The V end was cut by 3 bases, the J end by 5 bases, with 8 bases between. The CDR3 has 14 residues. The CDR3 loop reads CASSFSTDNSPLHF. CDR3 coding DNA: TGTGCCAGCAGTTTCAGTACAGATAATTCACCCCTCCACTTT.

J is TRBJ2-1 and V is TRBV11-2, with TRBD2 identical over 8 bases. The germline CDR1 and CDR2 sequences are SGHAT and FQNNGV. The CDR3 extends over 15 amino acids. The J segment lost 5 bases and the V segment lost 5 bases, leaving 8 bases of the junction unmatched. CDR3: CASSPWGSGNNEQFF. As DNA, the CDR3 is TGTGCCAGCAGCCCCTGGGGTAGCGGGAACAATGAGCAGTTCTTC.

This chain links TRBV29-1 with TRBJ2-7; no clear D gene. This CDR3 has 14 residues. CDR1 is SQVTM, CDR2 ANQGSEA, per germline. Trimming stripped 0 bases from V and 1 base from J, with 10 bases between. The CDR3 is CSVEEGPFSYEQYF. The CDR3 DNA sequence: TGCAGCGTTGAAGAAGGTCCGTTTTCCTACGAGCAGTACTTC.

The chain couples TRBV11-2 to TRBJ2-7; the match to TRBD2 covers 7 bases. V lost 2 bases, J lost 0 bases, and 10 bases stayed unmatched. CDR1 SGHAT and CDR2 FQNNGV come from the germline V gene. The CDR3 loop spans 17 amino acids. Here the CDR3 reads CASSLTGRTSGSYEQYF. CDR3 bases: TGTGCCAGCAGCTTAACGGGGAGGACTAGTGGCTCCTACGAGCAGTACTTC.

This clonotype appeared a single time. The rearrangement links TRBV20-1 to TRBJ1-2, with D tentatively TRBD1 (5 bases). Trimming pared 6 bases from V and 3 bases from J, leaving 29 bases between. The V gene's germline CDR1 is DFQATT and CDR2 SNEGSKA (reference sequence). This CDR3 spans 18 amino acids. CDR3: CSAETLSVGTATDYGYTF. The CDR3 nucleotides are TGCAGTGCCGAAACATTATCGGTCGGGACGGCAACCGACTATGGCTACACCTTC.

The CDR3 region has the DNA TGTGCCAGCAGTCAGCGCTCCTACAATGAGCAGTACTTC. It specifies CASSQRSYNEQYF. The chain couples TRBV7-2 to TRBJ2-7; D unresolved. Per germline, CDR1 SGHTA and CDR2 FQGNSA. V was cut by 6 bases and J by 7 bases, with 16 bases left in between. The CDR3 length is 13 residues.

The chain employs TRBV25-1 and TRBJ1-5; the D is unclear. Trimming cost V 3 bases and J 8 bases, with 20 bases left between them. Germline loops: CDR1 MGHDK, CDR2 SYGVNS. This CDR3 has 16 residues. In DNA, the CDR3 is TGTGCCAGCAGTGACCACGAGGGCCCGGAACCGGAGCCCCAGCATTTT. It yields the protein CASSDHEGPEPEPQHF. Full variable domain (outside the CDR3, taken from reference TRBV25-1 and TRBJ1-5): EADIYQTPRYLVIGTGKKITLECSQTMGHDKMYWYQQDPGMELHLIHYSYGVNSTEKGDLSSESTVSRIRTEHFPLTLESARPSHTSQYLCASSDHEGPEPEPQHFGDGTRLSIL.

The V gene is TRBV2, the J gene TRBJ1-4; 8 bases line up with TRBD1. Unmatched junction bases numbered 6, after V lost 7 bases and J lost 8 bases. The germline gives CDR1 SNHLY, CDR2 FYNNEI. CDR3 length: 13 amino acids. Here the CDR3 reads CASNDRGKEKLFF. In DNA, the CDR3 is TGTGCCAGCAACGACAGGGGAAAGGAAAAACTGTTTTTT.

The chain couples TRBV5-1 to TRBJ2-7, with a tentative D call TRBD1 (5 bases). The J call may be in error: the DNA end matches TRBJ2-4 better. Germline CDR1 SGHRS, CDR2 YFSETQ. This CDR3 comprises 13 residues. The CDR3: CASRLTTANIQYF. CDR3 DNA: TGCGCCAGCAGACTAACGACAGCCAACATTCAGTACTTC.

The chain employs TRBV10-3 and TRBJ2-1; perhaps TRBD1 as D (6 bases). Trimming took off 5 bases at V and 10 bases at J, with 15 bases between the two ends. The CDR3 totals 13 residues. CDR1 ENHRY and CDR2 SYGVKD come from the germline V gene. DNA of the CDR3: TGTGCCATCAGTTTGGACAGTCTGGGAGAGCAGTTCTTC. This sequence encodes CAISLDSLGEQFF.